The clone carrying this TCR beta chain was picked up one time. This CDR3 is built from 18 residues. Germline CDR1 MGHRA, CDR2 YSYEKL. The V and J ends lost 4 bases and 1 base, in that order; junction bases with no gene match: 11. The source of the sample is a study of blood T cell repertoires in COVID-19. On the study more broadly: Nucleic acid was either cDNA or gDNA, and it came from T cells, B-cell-depleted T cells, or PBMCs.

Recruitment covered about two dozen US areas and drew participants whose ages spanned roughly 18 to 100 years. Cohorts were assigned according to the clinical history that participants reported. The table came from immunoSEQ multiplex PCR; TCRdb's copy has only in-frame clones and leaves some out. Among 200,000 to 250,000 clones listed, 70% to 85% were seen once. Sequences were obtained from PBMCs or T cells enriched from blood (not recorded which). The source is a woman aged 55-69 years who had recovered from COVID-19. This chain connects TRBV4-1 to TRBJ2-7, with TRBD2 identical over 12 bases. The CDR3 DNA reads TGCGCCAGCAGCCCCCTTAGACTAGCGGGAGAGTTTTCCTACGAGCAGTACTTC. Translation: CASSPLRLAGEFSYEQYF.